These 8 T cell receptor beta chains came from one sample sequenced in a study of T cell changes during pregnancy in multiple sclerosis. The repertoire was sequenced with immunoSEQ multiplex PCR; TCRdb's copy has only in-frame clones and lacks some. The table records tens of thousands of clones, 80% to 95% of them present only once. Sequenced here: peripheral blood, sampled in the third trimester of pregnancy. The receptors here all came from a female donor in good health, enrolled as a control in a pregnancy study.

The gene calls are TRBV2 and TRBJ2-7; TRBD2 agrees at 8 bases. The CDR3 is 14 residues long. Germline V CDR1 and CDR2: SNHLY, FYNNEI. V gave up 6 bases and J gave up 3 bases; unmatched junction bases: 7. The CDR3 loop is CASRRGRTNYEQYF. The DNA for the CDR3 is TGTGCCAGCAGGCGCGGGAGGACCAACTACGAGCAGTACTTC.

The genes are TRBV18 and TRBJ1-2; 10 positions match TRBD1. In germline, CDR1 is KGHSH, CDR2 LQKENI. V lost 1 base and J lost 5; bases outside the gene matches: 1. CDR3 size: 14 residues. This CDR3 is CASSPQDRGYGYTF. DNA for the CDR3: TGTGCCAGCTCACCACAGGACAGGGGGTATGGCTACACCTTC.

The chain combines TRBV2 with TRBJ2-7; perhaps TRBD1 as D (6 bases). With 5 bases removed from V and 6 bases from J, the gap between germline ends came to 8 bases. The CDR3 runs to 11 residues. CDR1 and CDR2 from the germline V gene are SNHLY and FYNNEI. The CDR3 loop is CASSRQVEQYF. In nucleotides, the CDR3 is TGTGCCAGCAGTCGACAGGTCGAGCAGTACTTC.

This chain connects TRBV28 to TRBJ2-1; D remains unclear. V was trimmed by 4 bases and J by 4 bases, leaving 8 bases between them. Germline CDR1 reads MDHEN; CDR2 reads SYDVKM. The CDR3 is 13 amino acids. The CDR3 spells CASSSFGYNEQFF. The CDR3 region has the DNA TGTGCCAGCAGTTCCTTCGGTTACAATGAGCAGTTCTTC.

The chain joins TRBV19 to TRBJ2-7, with 10 bases identical to TRBD2. The trim removed 5 bases at V and 0 bases at J, leaving 10 bases unmatched. Germline loops: CDR1 LNHDA, CDR2 SQIVND (reference sequence). The CDR3 length is 17 residues. The CDR3 sequence is CASSVSPGLASSYEQYF. DNA of the CDR3: TGTGCCAGTAGTGTCTCACCGGGACTAGCGAGCTCCTACGAGCAGTACTTC.

The rearrangement uses TRBV27 and TRBJ1-1; D gene uncertain. The CDR3 is made up of 15 amino acids. Germline CDR1 MNHEY, CDR2 SMNVEV (reference sequence). Trimming cost V 5 bases and J 1 base, with 14 bases left between them. In DNA form, the CDR3 reads TGTGCCAGCAGTCCACACCCGCCACGGAACACTGAAGCTTTCTTT. It yields the protein CASSPHPPRNTEAFF.

The genes are TRBV5-6 and TRBJ2-5; D may be TRBD2 (5 bases). The CDR3 runs to 13 residues. V was clipped by 4 bases and J by 6 bases, with 13 bases between them. Germline V gene sequence: CDR1 SGHDT, CDR2 YYEEEE. CDR3 sequence reads: CASSPDSSQTQYF. CDR3 nucleotides: TGTGCCAGCAGCCCGGACTCCTCCCAGACCCAGTACTTC. The full variable domain, with the rest looked up from reference TRBV5-6 and TRBJ2-5, is DAGVTQSPTHLIKTRGQQVTLRCSPKSGHDTVSWYQQALGQGPQFIFQYYEEEERQRGNFPDRFSGHQFPNYSSELNVNALLLGDSALYLCASSPDSSQTQYFGPGTRLLVL.

The gene calls are TRBV21-1 and TRBJ1-5. TRBV21-1 constitutes a pseudogene. The CDR3 contains 20 residues. The DNA of the CDR3 is TGTGCCAGCAGCAAATACGACTTACTGGAGGGATTAGGGCTAGGGCAGCCCCAGCATTTT. Translating gives CASSKYDLLEGLGLGQPQHF.